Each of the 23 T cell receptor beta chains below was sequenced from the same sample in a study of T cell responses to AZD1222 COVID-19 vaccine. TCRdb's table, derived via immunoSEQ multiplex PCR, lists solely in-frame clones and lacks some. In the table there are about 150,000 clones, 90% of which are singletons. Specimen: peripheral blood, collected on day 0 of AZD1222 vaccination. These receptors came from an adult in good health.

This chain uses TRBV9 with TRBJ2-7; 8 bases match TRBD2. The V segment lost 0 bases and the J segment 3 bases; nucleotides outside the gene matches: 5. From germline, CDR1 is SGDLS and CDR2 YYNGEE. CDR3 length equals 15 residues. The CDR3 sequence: CASSVGAGGNYEQYF. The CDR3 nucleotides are TGTGCCAGCAGCGTAGGGGCGGGAGGAAACTACGAGCAGTACTTC.

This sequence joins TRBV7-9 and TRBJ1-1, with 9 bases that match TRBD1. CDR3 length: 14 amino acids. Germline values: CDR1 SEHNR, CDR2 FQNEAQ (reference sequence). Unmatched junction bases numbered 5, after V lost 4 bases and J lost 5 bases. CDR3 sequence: CASSSTGGWTEAFF. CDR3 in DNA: TGTGCCAGCAGCTCCACAGGGGGCTGGACTGAAGCTTTCTTT.

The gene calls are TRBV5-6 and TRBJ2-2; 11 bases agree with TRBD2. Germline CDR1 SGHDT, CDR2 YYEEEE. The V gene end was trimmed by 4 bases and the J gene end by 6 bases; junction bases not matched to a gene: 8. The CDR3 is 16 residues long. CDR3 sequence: CASSIRLAGSSGELFF. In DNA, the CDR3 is TGTGCCAGCAGCATTCGACTAGCGGGAAGTTCCGGGGAGCTGTTTTTT.

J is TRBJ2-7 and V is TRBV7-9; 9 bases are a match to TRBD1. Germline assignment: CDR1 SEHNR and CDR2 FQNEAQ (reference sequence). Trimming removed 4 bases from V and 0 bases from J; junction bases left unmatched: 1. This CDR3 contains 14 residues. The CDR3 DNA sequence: TGTGCCAGCAGCTGGGGACAGGGCTCCTACGAGCAGTACTTC. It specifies CASSWGQGSYEQYF.

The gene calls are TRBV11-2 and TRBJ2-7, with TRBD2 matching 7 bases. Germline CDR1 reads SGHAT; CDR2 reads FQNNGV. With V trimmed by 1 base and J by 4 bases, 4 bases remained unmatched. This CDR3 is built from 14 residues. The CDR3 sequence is CASSLVRGGYEQYF. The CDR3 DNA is TGTGCCAGCAGCTTAGTTCGGGGAGGGTACGAGCAGTACTTC.

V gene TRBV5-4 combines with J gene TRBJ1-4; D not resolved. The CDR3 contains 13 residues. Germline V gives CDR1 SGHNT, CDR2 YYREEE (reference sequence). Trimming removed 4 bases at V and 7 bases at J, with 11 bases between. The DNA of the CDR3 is TGTGCCAGCAGCCCCATCAGCGGTGAAAAACTGTTTTTT. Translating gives CASSPISGEKLFF.

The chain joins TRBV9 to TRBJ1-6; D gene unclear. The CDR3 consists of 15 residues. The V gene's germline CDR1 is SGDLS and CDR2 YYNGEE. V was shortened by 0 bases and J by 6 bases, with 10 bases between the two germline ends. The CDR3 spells CASSVDGRPNSPLHF. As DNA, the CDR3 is TGTGCCAGCAGCGTAGATGGCAGGCCTAATTCACCCCTCCACTTT.

The CDR3: CASSLAGTMDEQYF. The CDR3 DNA reads as TGTGCCAGCAGCTTAGCAGGGACAATGGACGAGCAGTACTTC. V usage is TRBV7-8 and J usage is TRBJ2-7; TRBD1 is a possible D gene (6 bases). Germline V gene lookup returns CDR1 SGHVS and CDR2 FQNEAQ. The length of the CDR3 is 14 residues. Trimming cost V 0 bases and J 5 bases, with 11 bases left between them.

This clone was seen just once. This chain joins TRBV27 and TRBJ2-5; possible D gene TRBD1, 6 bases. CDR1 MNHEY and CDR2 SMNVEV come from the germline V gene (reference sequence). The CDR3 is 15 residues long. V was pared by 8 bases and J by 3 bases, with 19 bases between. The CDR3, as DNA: TGTGCCAGCCGGGCGACAGGACCCGTAAAAGAGACCCAGTACTTC. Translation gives CASRATGPVKETQYF.

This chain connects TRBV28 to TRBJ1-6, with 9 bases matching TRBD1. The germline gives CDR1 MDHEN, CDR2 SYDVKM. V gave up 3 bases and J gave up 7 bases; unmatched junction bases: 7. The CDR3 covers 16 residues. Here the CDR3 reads CASSFLRTGANSPLHF. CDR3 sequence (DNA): TGTGCCAGCAGTTTTCTTAGGACAGGGGCAAATTCACCCCTCCACTTT. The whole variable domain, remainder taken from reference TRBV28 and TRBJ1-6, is DVKVTQSSRYLVKRTGEKVFLECVQDMDHENMFWYRQDPGLGLRLIYFSYDVKMKEKGDIPEGYSVSREKKERFSLILESASTNQTSMYLCASSFLRTGANSPLHFGNGTRLTVT.

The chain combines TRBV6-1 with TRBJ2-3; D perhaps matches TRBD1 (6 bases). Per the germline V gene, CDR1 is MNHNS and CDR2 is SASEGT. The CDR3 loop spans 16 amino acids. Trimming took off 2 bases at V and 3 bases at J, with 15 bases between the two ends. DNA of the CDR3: TGTGCCAGCAGTGAACGCTTTATAGGACAGACAGATACGCAGTATTTT. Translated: CASSERFIGQTDTQYF.

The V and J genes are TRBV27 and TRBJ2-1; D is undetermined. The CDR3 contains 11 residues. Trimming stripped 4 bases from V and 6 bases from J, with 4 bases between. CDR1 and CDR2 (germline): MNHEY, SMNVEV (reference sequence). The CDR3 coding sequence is TGTGCCAGCAGTTCGGGCAATGAGCAGTTCTTC. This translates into CASSSGNEQFF.

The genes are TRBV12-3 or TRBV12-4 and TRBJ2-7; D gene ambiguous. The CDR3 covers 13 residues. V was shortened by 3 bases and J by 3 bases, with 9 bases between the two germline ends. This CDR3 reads CASSFLSNYEQYF. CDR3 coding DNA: TGTGCCAGCAGTTTCCTCAGTAACTACGAGCAGTACTTC.

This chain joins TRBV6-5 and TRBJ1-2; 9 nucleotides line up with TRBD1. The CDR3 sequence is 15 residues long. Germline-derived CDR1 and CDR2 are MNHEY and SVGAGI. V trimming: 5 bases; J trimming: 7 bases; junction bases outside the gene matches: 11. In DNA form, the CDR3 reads TGTGCCAGCAGTCGCCCGACAGGGGGGAAGGCTGGCTACACCTTC. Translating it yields CASSRPTGGKAGYTF.

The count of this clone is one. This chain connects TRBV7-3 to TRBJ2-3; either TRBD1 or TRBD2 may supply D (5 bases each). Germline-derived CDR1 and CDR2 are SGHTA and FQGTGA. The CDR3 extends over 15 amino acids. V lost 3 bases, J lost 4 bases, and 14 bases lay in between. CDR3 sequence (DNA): TGTGCCAGCAGCTTTGGGGGTGACCTCGCAGATACGCAGTATTTT. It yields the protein CASSFGGDLADTQYF.

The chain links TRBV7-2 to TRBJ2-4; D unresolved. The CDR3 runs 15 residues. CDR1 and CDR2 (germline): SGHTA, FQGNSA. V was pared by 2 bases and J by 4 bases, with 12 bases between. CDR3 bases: TGTGCCAGCAGCTTATTCCTGGGCAGTAAAAACATTCAGTACTTC. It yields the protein CASSLFLGSKNIQYF.

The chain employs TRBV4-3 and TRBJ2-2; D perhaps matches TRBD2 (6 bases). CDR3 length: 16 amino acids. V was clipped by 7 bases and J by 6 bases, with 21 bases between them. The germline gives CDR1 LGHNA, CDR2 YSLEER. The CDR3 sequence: CASKPGTANSAGELFF. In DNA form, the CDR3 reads TGCGCCAGCAAACCAGGGACTGCGAATTCCGCCGGGGAGCTGTTTTTT.

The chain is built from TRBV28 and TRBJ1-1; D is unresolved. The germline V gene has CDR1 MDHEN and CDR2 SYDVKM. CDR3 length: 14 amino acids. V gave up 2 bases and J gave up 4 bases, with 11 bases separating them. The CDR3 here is CASSLRGRGTEAFF. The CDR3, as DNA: TGTGCCAGCAGTTTAAGAGGACGGGGCACTGAAGCTTTCTTT.

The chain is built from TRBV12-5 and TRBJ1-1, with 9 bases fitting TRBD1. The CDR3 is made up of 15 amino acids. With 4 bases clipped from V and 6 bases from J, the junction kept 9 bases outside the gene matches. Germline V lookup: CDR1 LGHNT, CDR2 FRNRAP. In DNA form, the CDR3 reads TGTGCTAGTGGTTCCTCGACAGGGGGAATCTCTGAAGCTTTCTTT. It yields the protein CASGSSTGGISEAFF.

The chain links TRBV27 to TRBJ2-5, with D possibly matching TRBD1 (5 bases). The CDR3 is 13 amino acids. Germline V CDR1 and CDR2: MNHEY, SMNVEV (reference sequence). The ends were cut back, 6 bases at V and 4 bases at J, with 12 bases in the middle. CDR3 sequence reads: CASSPGLGETQYF. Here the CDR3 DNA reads TGTGCCAGCAGCCCAGGGCTAGGAGAGACCCAGTACTTC.

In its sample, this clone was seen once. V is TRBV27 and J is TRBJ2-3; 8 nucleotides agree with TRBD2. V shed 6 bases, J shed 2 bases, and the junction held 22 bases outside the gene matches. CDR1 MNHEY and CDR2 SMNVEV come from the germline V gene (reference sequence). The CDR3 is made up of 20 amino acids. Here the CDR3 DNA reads TGTGCCAGCAGCCTCGACCCGGGGGGGACCACACCCGGGAACACAGATACGCAGTATTTT. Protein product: CASSLDPGGTTPGNTDTQYF.

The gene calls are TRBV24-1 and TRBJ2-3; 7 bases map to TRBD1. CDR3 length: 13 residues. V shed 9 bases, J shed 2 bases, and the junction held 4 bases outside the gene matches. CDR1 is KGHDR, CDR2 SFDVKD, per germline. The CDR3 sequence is CATGGQNTDTQYF. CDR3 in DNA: TGTGCCACCGGGGGACAGAACACAGATACGCAGTATTTT.

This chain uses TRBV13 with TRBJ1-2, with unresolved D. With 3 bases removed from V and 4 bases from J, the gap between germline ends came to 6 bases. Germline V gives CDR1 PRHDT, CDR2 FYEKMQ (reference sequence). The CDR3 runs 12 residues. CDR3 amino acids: CASSLALYGYTF. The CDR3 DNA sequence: TGTGCCAGCAGCTTGGCACTCTATGGCTACACCTTC.